These 9 T cell receptor beta chains originate from one sample sequenced in a study of cytomegalovirus exposure and HLA in healthy donors. PCR was performed using 60 Vbeta and 13 Jbeta primers. The repertoire was sequenced with immunoSEQ multiplex PCR; TCRdb's copy has only in-frame clones and lacks some. Seen here are hundreds of thousands of clones, over 80% observed once, and the top ten hold over 0.65%. Source material: PBMCs. The origin of the receptors is a boy younger than 10 in good health and CMV-seronegative.

The chain is built from TRBV27 and TRBJ1-1, with unresolved D. V was trimmed by 5 bases and J by 4 bases, leaving 11 bases between them. The CDR3 contains 13 residues. CDR1 and CDR2 (germline): MNHEY, SMNVEV (reference sequence). The CDR3 DNA is TGTGCCAGCAGTCCACTATTACGCACTGAAGCTTTCTTT. Its translation: CASSPLLRTEAFF.

The chain links TRBV27 to TRBJ2-7; D is possibly TRBD1 (5 bases). V lost 2 bases to trimming and J lost 0 bases, with 11 bases between them. Germline V gene lookup returns CDR1 MNHEY and CDR2 SMNVEV (reference sequence). This CDR3 has 15 residues. The CDR3, as DNA: TGTGCCAGCAGTTTAGGGGCAGGTAGCTCCTACGAGCAGTACTTC. Amino acid sequence: CASSLGAGSSYEQYF.

The sample holds one count of this clone. V and J are TRBV9 and TRBJ2-2; TRBD1 matches at 9 bases. Germline CDR1 and CDR2: SGDLS and YYNGEE. There are 16 residues in the CDR3. With V trimmed by 3 bases and J by 5 bases, 8 bases remained unmatched. CDR3 DNA: TGTGCCAGCAGCGAACAAGACAGGGGGTATACCGGGGAGCTGTTTTTT. Protein product: CASSEQDRGYTGELFF. Based on the CDR3 plus reference TRBV9 and TRBJ2-2, the full variable domain is DSGVTQTPKHLITATGQRVTLRCSPRSGDLSVYWYQQSLDQGLQFLIQYYNGEERAKGNILERFSAQQFPDLHSELNLSSLELGDSALYFCASSEQDRGYTGELFFGEGSRLTVL.

The gene calls are TRBV7-3 and TRBJ1-6, with a tentative D call TRBD1 (6 bases). Germline-derived CDR1 and CDR2 are SGHTA and FQGTGA. The V gene lost 2 bases and the J gene lost 5 bases, with 13 bases spanning the gap. The CDR3 runs to 16 residues. The CDR3 is CASSLYGGQNNSPLHF. DNA of the CDR3: TGTGCCAGCAGCTTATATGGGGGCCAAAATAATTCACCCCTCCACTTT.

V and J are TRBV13 and TRBJ2-5; D unclear. Near its end, the DNA agrees better with TRBJ2-7, so the J call may be wrong. This CDR3 has 15 residues. The germline gives CDR1 PRHDT, CDR2 FYEKMQ (reference sequence). The DNA for the CDR3 is TGTGCCAGCAGCTCTCCATCCGGTGGAGCCTACGAGCAGTACTTC. Its protein is CASSSPSGGAYEQYF.

The CDR3 region has the DNA TGCAGCGCCCCCACAGGGTACAATGAGCAGTTCTTC. It codes for CSAPTGYNEQFF. This rearrangement joins TRBV29-1 to TRBJ2-1, with a possible D match to TRBD1 (6 bases). Trimming pared 7 bases from V and 4 bases from J, leaving 11 bases between. The CDR3 is made up of 12 amino acids. Germline V CDR1 and CDR2: SQVTM, ANQGSEA.

The chain uses TRBV6-1 and TRBJ1-4; TRBD1 might be the D (5 bases). The CDR3 is 14 residues long. V gave up 3 bases and J gave up 5 bases, with 10 bases separating them. CDR1 and CDR2 (germline): MNHNS, SASEGT. CDR3 nucleotide sequence: TGTGCCAGCAGTGAGGCGGCAGGGAATGAAAAACTGTTTTTT. This translates into CASSEAAGNEKLFF.

The chain links TRBV6-5 to TRBJ1-5; possible D gene TRBD1, 5 bases. With 4 bases removed from V and 5 bases from J, the gap between germline ends came to 12 bases. The CDR3 covers 14 residues. Germline CDR1 is MNHEY and CDR2 is SVGAGI. The CDR3 bases are TGTGCCAGCAGTTCCCGACAGCCCCATCAGCCCCAGCATTTT. It is translated as CASSSRQPHQPQHF.

This clone was found a few times. This sequence joins TRBV7-6 and TRBJ2-1, with D possibly matching TRBD2 (5 bases). CDR1 and CDR2 (germline): SGHVS, FNYEAQ. The CDR3 contains 12 residues. Deletions cut 4 bases from V and 10 bases from J, with 11 bases between. CDR3 nucleotide sequence: TGTGCCAGCAGCTCTCATGGCGGGGAGCAGTTCTTC. It is translated as CASSSHGGEQFF. The entire variable domain, with the rest obtained from reference TRBV7-6 and TRBJ2-1, is as follows: GAGVSQSPRYKVTKRGQDVALRCDPISGHVSLYWYRQALGQGPEFLTYFNYEAQQDKSGLPNDRFSAERPEGSISTLTIQRTEQRDSAMYRCASSSHGGEQFFGPGTRLTVL.